Listed below are T cell receptor beta chains from one sample, sequenced in a study of OX40 agonist ivuxolimab in advanced cancers. TCRdb's copy holds only in-frame clones and misses some; the assay was immunoSEQ multiplex PCR. Of some 41,000 clones listed, approximately 90% are singletons. Sequenced here: CD4+ or CD8+ T cells sorted from blood, sampled in a trial of the OX40 agonist ivuxolimab. The receptors derive from an adult with an advanced solid tumor such as melanoma, head and neck, liver or kidney cancer. Each CDR3 is given with its conserved first and last residue. Each record gives: clone size, V gene, J gene, D gene, CDR3 protein, CDR3 DNA. D genes are given only for firm matches. The listing skips clone size in some rows; elsewhere it reads once, few, many or a size class.

NA	TRBV27	TRBJ1-2	NA	CASSLGGGYGYTF	TGTGCCAGCAGTTTAGGGGGAGGCTATGGCTACACCTTC
NA	TRBV6-5	TRBJ1-5	TRBD1	CASSLGTGYQPQHF	TGTGCCAGCAGTCTCGGGACAGGTTATCAGCCCCAGCATTTT
NA	TRBV19	TRBJ2-3	TRBD2	CASSPSGGPTDTQYF	TGTGCCAGTAGCCCTAGCGGGGGGCCCACAGATACGCAGTATTTT
NA	TRBV7-9	TRBJ2-7	NA	CASSGSTRFYEQYF	TGTGCCAGCAGCGGATCGACAAGATTCTACGAGCAGTACTTC
NA	TRBV10-1	TRBJ2-1	NA	CASSVDSLYNEQFF	TGCGCCAGCAGTGTGGACTCCCTCTACAATGAGCAGTTCTTC
NA	TRBV28	TRBJ1-3	NA	CASTVPGVASTSGNTIYF	TGTGCCAGCACCGTCCCGGGGGTGGCCTCCACCTCTGGAAACACCATATATTTT
NA	TRBV7-9	TRBJ2-7	TRBD1	CASSPRDRSYEQYF	TGTGCCAGCAGCCCAAGGGACAGATCCTACGAGCAGTACTTC
NA	TRBV9	TRBJ2-3	TRBD2	CASSVDLAGSTDTQYF	TGTGCCAGCAGCGTAGACCTAGCGGGTAGCACAGATACGCAGTATTTT
once	TRBV6-5	TRBJ2-7	TRBD2	CASSYGLAGAYEQYF	TGTGCCAGCAGTTACGGCCTAGCGGGAGCCTACGAGCAGTACTTC
NA	TRBV4-2	TRBJ1-2	NA	CASSQEVAANYGYTF	TGTGCCAGCAGCCAAGAGGTAGCAGCTAACTATGGCTACACCTTC
NA	TRBV13	TRBJ2-7	TRBD2	CASSSGTSGTSGYEQYF	TGTGCCAGCAGCTCGGGGACTAGCGGGACGTCTGGCTACGAGCAGTACTTC
once	TRBV6-5	TRBJ2-5	NA	CASSYIGGQETQYF	TGTGCCAGCAGTTACATCGGGGGCCAAGAGACCCAGTACTTC
NA	TRBV5-4	TRBJ2-1	TRBD1	CASSGPGQNYNEQFF	TGTGCCAGCAGCGGCCCGGGACAGAACTACAATGAGCAGTTCTTC
NA	TRBV5-6	TRBJ2-3	NA	CASSLGQFSTDTQYF	TGTGCCAGCAGCTTGGGCCAGTTTAGCACAGATACGCAGTATTTT
NA	TRBV27	TRBJ1-1	NA	CASSTGMNTEAFF	TGTGCCAGCAGCACAGGGATGAACACTGAAGCTTTCTTT
NA	TRBV27	TRBJ2-7	NA	CASSYGGTASYEQYF	TGTGCCAGCAGTTACGGAGGGACAGCCTCCTACGAGCAGTACTTC
NA	TRBV9	TRBJ2-4	TRBD2	CASSVLSWGSGGDLAKNIQYF	TGTGCCAGCAGCGTACTCTCCTGGGGTAGCGGGGGGGACTTAGCCAAAAACATTCAGTACTTC
NA	TRBV7-9	TRBJ1-1	NA	CASSFQGSTEAFF	TGTGCCAGCAGCTTCCAGGGGAGCACTGAAGCTTTCTTT
NA	TRBV15	TRBJ2-1	NA	CATSMIDGRSYNEQFF	TGTGCCACCAGCATGATTGACGGGCGCTCCTACAATGAGCAGTTCTTC
once	TRBV4-1	TRBJ1-2	NA	CASSQVLGGNREVGYGYTF	TGCGCCAGCAGCCAAGTTTTGGGTGGGAACAGGGAAGTCGGATATGGCTACACCTTC
once	TRBV7-2	TRBJ2-3	NA	CASSQRGSDTQYF	TGTGCCAGCAGCCAGAGAGGGTCAGATACGCAGTATTTT
NA	TRBV13	TRBJ2-3	TRBD2	CASRQAGGPRGTDTQYF	TGTGCCAGCAGGCAAGCGGGGGGACCTAGAGGCACAGATACGCAGTATTTT
NA	TRBV27	TRBJ1-2	NA	CASSFVGNYGYTF	TGTGCCAGCAGTTTTGTGGGGAACTATGGCTACACCTTC
few	TRBV5-8	TRBJ1-2	TRBD1	CASSSGQPYGYTF	TGTGCCAGCAGTTCGGGACAGCCCTATGGCTACACCTTC
NA	TRBV19	TRBJ1-2	NA	CASSINERTYGYTF	TGTGCCAGTAGTATAAACGAACGGACCTATGGCTACACCTTC
NA	TRBV27	TRBJ1-1	NA	CASSWSRRGEAFF	TGTGCCAGCAGTTGGTCACGACGAGGGGAAGCTTTCTTT
once	TRBV6-5	TRBJ1-1	NA	CASSSIPGREAFF	TGTGCCAGCAGCTCGATCCCCGGGCGTGAAGCTTTCTTT
once	TRBV6-5	TRBJ2-7	NA	CASSYSGTYEQYF	TGTGCCAGCAGTTACTCCGGGACCTACGAGCAGTACTTC
NA	TRBV10-2	TRBJ2-5	NA	CASSPDETQYF	TGCGCCAGCAGTCCCGATGAGACCCAGTACTTC
NA	TRBV19	TRBJ2-7	TRBD2	CASSIASGSYEQYF	TGTGCCAGTAGTATTGCTAGCGGCTCCTACGAGCAGTACTTC
once	TRBV5-1	TRBJ2-7	NA	CASSFGGLSYEQYF	TGCGCCAGCAGCTTTGGGGGCCTCTCCTACGAGCAGTACTTC
NA	TRBV7-6	TRBJ1-1	TRBD1	CASSLNPGQGAANTEAFF	TGTGCCAGCAGCTTAAACCCTGGACAGGGGGCAGCGAACACTGAAGCTTTCTTT
NA	TRBV11-2	TRBJ2-7	TRBD1	CASNLGPRRQGTYEQYF	TGTGCCAGCAACCTTGGGCCGAGGCGACAGGGTACTTACGAGCAGTACTTC
NA	TRBV7-9	TRBJ1-1	NA	CASSLGPAAGAFF	TGTGCCAGCAGCTTAGGCCCTGCCGCTGGGGCTTTCTTT
NA	TRBV5-4	TRBJ2-7	NA	CASSLGRQGTYEQYF	TGTGCCAGCAGCTTAGGCAGGCAGGGGACCTACGAGCAGTACTTC
once	TRBV4-1	TRBJ2-3	NA	CASSQASGRSTQYF	TGCGCCAGCAGCCAAGCATCAGGGAGGAGTACGCAGTATTTT
NA	TRBV27	TRBJ1-4	NA	CASSPPPILGEKLFF	TGTGCCAGCAGTCCTCCACCTATCCTGGGGGAAAAACTGTTTTTT
once	TRBV4-1	TRBJ2-7	NA	CASSQMGTSSSYEQYF	TGCGCCAGCAGCCAGATGGGGACCTCTAGCTCCTACGAGCAGTACTTC
NA	TRBV30	TRBJ1-1	NA	CAWSGPSAEAFF	TGTGCCTGGAGCGGGCCCTCCGCTGAAGCTTTCTTT
few	TRBV5-6	TRBJ2-7	NA	CASSLAYEQYF	TGTGCCAGCAGCTTGGCCTACGAGCAGTACTTC
NA	TRBV27	TRBJ1-3	NA	CASSSTTQGHSGNTIYF	TGTGCCAGCAGTTCGACCACCCAGGGTCACTCTGGAAACACCATATATTTT
NA	TRBV5-1	TRBJ2-7	NA	CASSFHGPSYEQYF	TGCGCCAGCAGCTTTCATGGCCCCTCCTACGAGCAGTACTTC
few	TRBV7-2	TRBJ2-7	NA	CASSRPRASSYEQYF	TGTGCCAGCAGCCGGCCGCGGGCCAGCTCCTACGAGCAGTACTTC
NA	TRBV27	TRBJ2-3	NA	CASSLGDTQYF	TGTGCCAGCAGTTTAGGAGATACGCAGTATTTT